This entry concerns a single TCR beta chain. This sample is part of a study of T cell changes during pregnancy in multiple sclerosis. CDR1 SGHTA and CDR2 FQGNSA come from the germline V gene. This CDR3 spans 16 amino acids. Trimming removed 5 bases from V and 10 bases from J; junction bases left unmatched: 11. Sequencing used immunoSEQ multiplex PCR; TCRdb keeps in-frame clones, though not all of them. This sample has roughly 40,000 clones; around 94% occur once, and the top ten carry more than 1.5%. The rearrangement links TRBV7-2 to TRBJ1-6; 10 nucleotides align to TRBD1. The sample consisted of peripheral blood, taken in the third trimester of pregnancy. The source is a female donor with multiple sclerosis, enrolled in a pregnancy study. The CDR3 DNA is TGTGCCAGCAGCGGACTCCGGACAGGGGGGATCTCACCCCTCCACTTT. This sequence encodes CASSGLRTGGISPLHF.